This T cell receptor beta chain was found in a study of blood T cell repertoires in COVID-19. As for the study in general: Both acute and convalescent COVID-19 samples were obtained from the United States, Italy and Spain. The analysed material was cDNA or gDNA that came from T cells, B-cell-depleted T cells, or PBMCs.

The CDR3 contains 15 residues. Germline values: CDR1 SGHTA, CDR2 FQGNSA. The ends lost 2 bases at V and 0 bases at J; junction bases unmatched: 4. Assay used: immunoSEQ multiplex PCR; TCRdb lists only in-frame clones, some missing. This table holds about 170,000 clones, about 85% found once. Sequences were obtained from peripheral blood. This chain joins TRBV7-2 and TRBJ2-7; 7 nucleotides line up with TRBD1. The source is a human donor with acute or convalescent COVID-19. The donor label of this sample is uncertain. The CDR3 is CASSLSDRSSYEQYF. The CDR3, as DNA: TGTGCCAGCAGCTTATCGGACAGGAGCTCCTACGAGCAGTACTTC. Looking up the rest from reference TRBV7-2 and TRBJ2-7 gives the full variable domain: GAGVSQSPSNKVTEKGKDVELRCDPISGHTALYWYRQSLGQGLEFLIYFQGNSAPDKSGLPSDRFSAERTGGSVSTLTIQRTQQEDSAVYLCASSLSDRSSYEQYFGPGTRLTVT.